The T cell receptor (beta chain) described here comes from a study of blood T cells in healthy people across ages. A second PCR, run for roughly 7 to 11 cycles, used a sample-barcoded 5' primer plus a J-beta primer mix. TCRdb reanalysed the 5' RACE reads using MiXCR and keeps one entry per CDR3 protein. The table lists 1.5 million to 2 million distinct CDR3 sequences, 39% of them singletons. This clonotype was observed a few times. Sample: blood. The clonotype was recovered from a human donor in good health.

This chain's CDR3 is CASSQGFAGAEETQYF. In DNA, the CDR3 is TGCGCCAGCAGCCAAGGCTTTGCGGGGGCCGAGGAGACCCAGTACTTC. This chain connects TRBV4-3 to TRBJ2-5, with D maybe TRBD2 (7 bases). The germline gives CDR1 LGHNA, CDR2 YSLEER. The CDR3 consists of 16 residues. The V and J ends lost 1 base and 5 bases respectively, with 17 bases between them.